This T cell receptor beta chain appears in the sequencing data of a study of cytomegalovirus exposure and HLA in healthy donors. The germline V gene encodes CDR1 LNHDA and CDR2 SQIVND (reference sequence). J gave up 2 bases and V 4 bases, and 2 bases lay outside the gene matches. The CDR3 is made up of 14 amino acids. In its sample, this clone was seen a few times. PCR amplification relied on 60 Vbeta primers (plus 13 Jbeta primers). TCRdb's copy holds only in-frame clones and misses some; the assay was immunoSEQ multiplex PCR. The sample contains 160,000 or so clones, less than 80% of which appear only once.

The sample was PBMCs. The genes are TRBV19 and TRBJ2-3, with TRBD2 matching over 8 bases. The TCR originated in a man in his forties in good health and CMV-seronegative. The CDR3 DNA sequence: TGTGCCAGTAGTAGGGGACTAGACACAGATACGCAGTATTTT. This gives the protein CASSRGLDTDTQYF.